Below, 28 T cell receptor beta chains from the same sample are listed, as sequenced in a study of blood T cell repertoires in COVID-19. Using immunoSEQ multiplex PCR, the repertoire was profiled, and TCRdb retains in-frame clones only, with some absent. Among 250,000 or so clones listed, just under 90% were seen once. The sample was peripheral blood. The receptors shown here come from a man under 40 with COVID-19, enrolled during active disease.

The rearrangement joins TRBV7-8 to TRBJ2-2; a possible D gene is TRBD1 (6 bases). Germline V CDR1 and CDR2: SGHVS, FQNEAQ. Trimming cost V 5 bases and J 1 base, with 11 bases left between them. The CDR3 length is 15 residues. The CDR3 loop reads CASSPRQVNTGELFF. CDR3 bases: TGTGCCAGCAGCCCCAGACAGGTGAACACCGGGGAGCTGTTTTTT.

This chain connects TRBV18 to TRBJ1-4; no firm D call. V lost 1 base, J lost 0 bases, and 6 bases lay in between. The CDR3 contains 15 residues. The germline V gene encodes CDR1 KGHSH and CDR2 LQKENI. The chain's CDR3 is CASSPQSATNEKLFF. As DNA, the CDR3 is TGTGCCAGCTCACCACAGAGTGCAACTAATGAAAAACTGTTTTTT.

The rearrangement joins TRBV18 to TRBJ2-1, with 7 positions matching TRBD2. Looked up from germline, CDR1 is KGHSH and CDR2 is LQKENI. J gave up 5 bases and V 2 bases, and 6 bases lay outside the gene matches. The CDR3 runs to 15 residues. The CDR3 sequence is CASSPRVGLNNEQFF. In DNA, the CDR3 is TGTGCCAGCTCACCAAGGGTGGGACTAAACAATGAGCAGTTCTTC.

The CDR3 is CASSPFEVSRGTDTQYF. The CDR3 DNA reads as TGTGCCAGCTCACCATTCGAAGTTTCTCGGGGGACAGATACGCAGTATTTT. This chain links TRBV18 with TRBJ2-3, with D perhaps matching TRBD2 (6 bases). Germline assignment: CDR1 KGHSH and CDR2 LQKENI. The V end lost 2 bases, the J end lost 3 bases, and 18 bases lay between the germline ends. The length of the CDR3 is 17 residues.

The J gene is TRBJ1-1, the V gene TRBV5-1, with unresolved D. Germline CDR1 is SGHRS and CDR2 is YFSETQ. This CDR3 is 16 amino acids long. Trimming removed 0 bases from V and 1 base from J, with 13 bases in between. The CDR3 is CASSLGGTRSNTEAFF. For the CDR3, the DNA is TGCGCCAGCAGCTTGGGAGGAACCCGTTCGAACACTGAAGCTTTCTTT.

The J gene is TRBJ2-6, the V gene TRBV11-3, with 8 bases identical to TRBD1. V trimming: 4 bases; J trimming: 2 bases; junction bases outside the gene matches: 7. CDR1 and CDR2 (germline): SGHNT, YENEEA. The CDR3 totals 17 residues. The DNA for the CDR3 is TGTGCCAGCAGCTCGGGTCAGGGGGCAGCTGGGGCCAACGTCCTGACTTTC. This sequence encodes CASSSGQGAAGANVLTF.

The V call is TRBV7-2, the J call TRBJ2-7, with 7 bases identical to TRBD2. This CDR3 region has 14 residues. Germline V gene lookup returns CDR1 SGHTA and CDR2 FQGNSA. V lost 2 bases to trimming and J lost 2 bases; unmatched junction nucleotides: 3. CDR3 amino acids: CASSLTGGTYEQYF. The CDR3 DNA reads as TGTGCCAGCAGCTTAACGGGAGGTACCTACGAGCAGTACTTC.

The chain couples TRBV9 to TRBJ2-1, with 8 bases aligning to TRBD2. V gave up 3 bases and J gave up 5 bases; unmatched junction bases: 7. CDR1 is SGDLS, CDR2 YYNGEE, per germline. There are 15 residues in the CDR3. The DNA for the CDR3 is TGTGCCAGCAGCGACAAAACTAGCGGTCACAATGAGCAGTTCTTC. Its protein is CASSDKTSGHNEQFF.

The rearrangement uses TRBV27 and TRBJ1-5; D remains ambiguous. The V and J ends lost 5 bases and 0 bases respectively, with 14 bases between them. CDR1 is MNHEY and CDR2 is SMNVEV in the germline V gene (reference sequence). This CDR3 comprises 16 residues. CDR3: CASSIDGMNSNQPQHF. Here the CDR3 DNA reads TGTGCCAGCAGTATCGACGGGATGAATAGCAATCAGCCCCAGCATTTT.

The gene calls are TRBV11-3 and TRBJ1-1, with 7 bases identical to TRBD1. Per the germline V gene, CDR1 is SGHNT and CDR2 is YENEEA. This CDR3 region has 13 residues. With V trimmed by 5 bases and J by 8 bases, 8 bases remained unmatched. This CDR3 is CASSEGDSHEAFF. CDR3 nucleotide sequence: TGTGCCAGCAGCGAGGGGGACAGCCACGAAGCTTTCTTT.

The chain is built from TRBV7-9 and TRBJ1-1; D might be TRBD1 (6 bases). Trimming took off 5 bases at V and 0 bases at J, with 13 bases between the two ends. CDR1 is SEHNR and CDR2 is FQNEAQ in the germline V gene (reference sequence). The CDR3 is 15 residues long. The CDR3 protein is CASSPWTVMNTEAFF. The CDR3 coding sequence is TGTGCCAGCAGCCCTTGGACAGTTATGAACACTGAAGCTTTCTTT.

V is TRBV14 and J is TRBJ1-4, with unresolved D. This CDR3 has 16 residues. Germline V gene lookup returns CDR1 SGHDN and CDR2 FVKESK. Trimming took 1 base from V and 0 from J, leaving 9 bases between them. The CDR3 nucleotides read TGTGCCAGCAGCCAAGTGAGTACAGCAACTAATGAAAAACTGTTTTTT. This gives the protein CASSQVSTATNEKLFF.

J is TRBJ2-2 and V is TRBV19; 8 positions match TRBD1. This CDR3 has 16 residues. V dropped 6 bases and J dropped 5; count of bases not matched to a gene: 11. Germline CDR1 and CDR2: LNHDA and SQIVND (reference sequence). In nucleotides, the CDR3 is TGTGCCAGTAGATATGAAAACAGGGGGGATACCGGGGAGCTGTTTTTT. It translates to CASRYENRGDTGELFF.

The V gene is TRBV3-1 (or the pseudogene TRBV3-2), the J gene TRBJ1-2, with D unresolved. With 1 base removed from V and 2 bases from J, the gap between germline ends came to 11 bases. This CDR3 has 15 residues. From germline, CDR1 is LGHDT and CDR2 YNNKEL (reference sequence). Written as DNA, the CDR3 is TGTGCCAGCAGCCAAGGCGCGTCGGGAAACTATGGCTACACCTTC. This encodes CASSQGASGNYGYTF.

This sequence joins TRBV6-4 and TRBJ2-6; D gene ambiguous. This CDR3 region has 14 residues. With 3 bases removed from V and 0 bases from J, the gap between germline ends came to 3 bases. CDR1 is MRHNA, CDR2 SNTAGT, per germline. The CDR3 sequence: CASSEYSGANVLTF. The CDR3 coding sequence is TGTGCCAGCAGTGAGTACTCTGGGGCCAACGTCCTGACTTTC.

The rearrangement links TRBV19 to TRBJ1-5; TRBD1 is a possible D gene (5 bases). In germline, CDR1 is LNHDA, CDR2 SQIVND (reference sequence). Trimming cost V 3 bases and J 1 base, with 13 bases left between them. The length of the CDR3 is 16 residues. CDR3 in DNA: TGTGCCAGTAGTATGTGGGGGGTGGCAAGCAATCAGCCCCAGCATTTT. Protein sequence: CASSMWGVASNQPQHF.

J is TRBJ2-3 and V is TRBV27; 14 positions agree with TRBD2. The trim removed 7 bases at V and 7 bases at J, leaving 7 bases unmatched. Germline assignment: CDR1 MNHEY and CDR2 SMNVEV (reference sequence). CDR3 size: 15 residues. This CDR3 reads CASTGTSGSKNTQYF. The CDR3 DNA follows: TGTGCCAGCACCGGGACTAGCGGGAGTAAAAATACGCAGTATTTT.

This rearrangement joins TRBV9 to TRBJ1-3; TRBD1 agrees at 9 bases. Germline CDR1 and CDR2: SGDLS and YYNGEE. CDR3 size: 16 residues. The V gene end was trimmed by 1 base and the J gene end by 4 bases; junction bases not matched to a gene: 6. The CDR3 loop reads CASSVSHRGRGNTIYF. CDR3 DNA: TGTGCCAGCAGCGTAAGTCACAGGGGGCGAGGAAACACCATATATTTT.

The rearrangement joins TRBV28 to TRBJ1-5; D gene uncertain. The CDR3 sequence is 16 residues long. Deletions cut 4 bases from V and 0 bases from J, with 13 bases between. The germline V gene has CDR1 MDHEN and CDR2 SYDVKM. The CDR3 DNA sequence: TGTGCCAGCAGTTATTCAGAAAATAATAGCAATCAGCCCCAGCATTTT. As protein: CASSYSENNSNQPQHF.

The J gene is TRBJ2-1, the V gene TRBV29-1; 7 positions match TRBD2. The V gene end was trimmed by 6 bases and the J gene end by 10 bases; junction bases not matched to a gene: 15. The CDR3 contains 14 residues. Germline-derived CDR1 and CDR2 are SQVTM and ANQGSEA. The CDR3 region has the DNA TGCAGCGTCTTGATACTAGCGTTCGGCAGAGAGCAGTTCTTC. It encodes CSVLILAFGREQFF.

This clone was counted a single time. This rearrangement joins TRBV14 to TRBJ1-1; D ambiguous. Germline CDR1 is SGHDN and CDR2 is FVKESK. The V end lost 2 bases, the J end lost 6 bases, and 10 bases lay between the germline ends. CDR3 length: 13 residues. CDR3: CASSQLEVAEAFF. CDR3 nucleotide sequence: TGTGCCAGCAGCCAACTCGAGGTCGCTGAAGCTTTCTTT.

The chain links TRBV7-3 to TRBJ2-7; tentatively, D is TRBD2 (5 bases). Trimming shortened V by 1 base and J by 7 bases, and 11 bases separated the two germline ends. Germline loops: CDR1 SGHTA, CDR2 FQGTGA. This CDR3 comprises 13 residues. In nucleotides, the CDR3 is TGTGCCAGCAGCTTAAATCTTTCGGGGGAGCAGTACTTC. It specifies CASSLNLSGEQYF.

The rearrangement links TRBV11-3 to TRBJ1-1; maybe TRBD1 (6 bases). Trimming shortened V by 5 bases and J by 4 bases, and 11 bases separated the two germline ends. The CDR3 runs to 13 residues. The germline V gene has CDR1 SGHNT and CDR2 YENEEA. The CDR3 protein is CASSQARGTEAFF. CDR3 nucleotides: TGTGCCAGCAGCCAGGCCAGGGGCACTGAAGCTTTCTTT.

As regards this clone: Other DNA sequences of this sample code for an identical CDR3. The chain uses TRBV7-3 and TRBJ2-2, with unresolved D. Per germline, CDR1 SGHTA and CDR2 FQGTGA. The CDR3 is 12 amino acids. V gave up 3 bases and J gave up 4 bases, with 3 bases separating them. CDR3 region: CASSFSTGELFF. As DNA, the CDR3 is TGTGCCAGCAGCTTCTCCACCGGGGAGCTGTTTTTT.

This chain uses TRBV5-1 with TRBJ1-1; D is unclear. Trimming took off 1 base at V and 1 base at J, with 14 bases between the two ends. This CDR3 is 16 amino acids long. Germline V gene lookup returns CDR1 SGHRS and CDR2 YFSETQ. The CDR3 sequence: CASSLKVRQKNTEAFF. The CDR3 nucleotides are TGCGCCAGCAGCTTGAAGGTTCGACAAAAGAACACTGAAGCTTTCTTT. Supplemented by reference TRBV5-1 and TRBJ1-1, the full variable domain reads KAGVTQTPRYLIKTRGQQVTLSCSPISGHRSVSWYQQTPGQGLQFLFEYFSETQRNKGNFPGRFSGRQFSNSRSEMNVSTLELGDSALYLCASSLKVRQKNTEAFFGQGTRLTVV.

V and J are TRBV14 and TRBJ2-3, with 8 bases lining up with TRBD1. CDR1 is SGHDN, CDR2 FVKESK, per germline. The CDR3 has 15 amino acids. After removal of 4 bases from V and 2 bases from J, the junction contained 5 bases not matched to a gene. As DNA, the CDR3 is TGTGCCAGCAGCCCCGGACAGGGAGTCACAGATACGCAGTATTTT. It specifies CASSPGQGVTDTQYF.

This chain uses TRBV18 with TRBJ2-7, with a possible D match to TRBD1 (5 bases). V was trimmed by 3 bases and J by 7 bases, leaving 13 bases between them. Germline V lookup: CDR1 KGHSH, CDR2 LQKENI. This CDR3 has 13 residues. CDR3: CASSPLQGWEQYF. For the CDR3, the DNA is TGTGCCAGCTCACCTCTGCAGGGCTGGGAGCAGTACTTC.

This sequence joins TRBV18 and TRBJ1-2, with 9 bases aligning to TRBD1. Germline CDR1 reads KGHSH; CDR2 reads LQKENI. The trim removed 3 bases at V and 8 bases at J, leaving 7 bases unmatched. The CDR3 has 14 amino acids. The CDR3 sequence: CASSPGTGSGGYTF. DNA of the CDR3: TGTGCCAGCTCACCTGGGACAGGGTCTGGAGGCTACACCTTC.